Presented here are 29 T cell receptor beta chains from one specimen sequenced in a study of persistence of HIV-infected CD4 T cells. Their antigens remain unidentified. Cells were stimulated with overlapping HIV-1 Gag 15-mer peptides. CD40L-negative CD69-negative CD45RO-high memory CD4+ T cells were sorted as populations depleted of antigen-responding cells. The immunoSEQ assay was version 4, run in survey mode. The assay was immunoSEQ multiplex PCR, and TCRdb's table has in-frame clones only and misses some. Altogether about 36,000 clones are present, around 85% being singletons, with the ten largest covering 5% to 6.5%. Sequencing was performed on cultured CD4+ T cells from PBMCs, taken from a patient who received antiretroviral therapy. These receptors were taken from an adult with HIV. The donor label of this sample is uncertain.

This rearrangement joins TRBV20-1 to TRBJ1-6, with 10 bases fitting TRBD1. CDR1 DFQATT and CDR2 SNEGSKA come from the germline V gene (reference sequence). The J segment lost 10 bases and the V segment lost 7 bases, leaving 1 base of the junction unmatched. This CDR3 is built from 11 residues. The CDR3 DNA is TGCAGTGTGGACAGGGGGTCACCCCTCCACTTT. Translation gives CSVDRGSPLHF.

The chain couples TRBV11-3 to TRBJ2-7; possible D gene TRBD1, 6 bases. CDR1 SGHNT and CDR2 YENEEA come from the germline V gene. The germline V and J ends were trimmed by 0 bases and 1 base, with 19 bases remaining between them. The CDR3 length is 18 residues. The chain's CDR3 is CASSLEGARTGFSYEQYF. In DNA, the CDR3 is TGTGCCAGCAGCTTAGAGGGGGCCAGGACGGGATTTTCCTACGAGCAGTACTTC.

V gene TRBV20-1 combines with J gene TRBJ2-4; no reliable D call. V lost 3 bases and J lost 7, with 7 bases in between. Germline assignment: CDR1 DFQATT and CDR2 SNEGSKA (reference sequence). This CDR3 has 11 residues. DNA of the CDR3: TGCAGTGCTAGTCCCCGGAACATTCAGTACTTC. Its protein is CSASPRNIQYF.

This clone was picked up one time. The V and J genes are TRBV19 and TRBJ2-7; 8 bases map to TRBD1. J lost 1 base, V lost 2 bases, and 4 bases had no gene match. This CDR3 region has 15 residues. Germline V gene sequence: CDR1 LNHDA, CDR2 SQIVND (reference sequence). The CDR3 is CASSISGQGSYEQYF. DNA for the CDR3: TGTGCCAGTAGTATAAGTGGACAGGGATCCTACGAGCAGTACTTC. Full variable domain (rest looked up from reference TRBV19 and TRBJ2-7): DGGITQSPKYLFRKEGQNVTLSCEQNLNHDAMYWYRQDPGQGLRLIYYSQIVNDFQKGDIAEGYSVSREKKESFPLTVTSAQKNPTAFYLCASSISGQGSYEQYFGPGTRLTVT.

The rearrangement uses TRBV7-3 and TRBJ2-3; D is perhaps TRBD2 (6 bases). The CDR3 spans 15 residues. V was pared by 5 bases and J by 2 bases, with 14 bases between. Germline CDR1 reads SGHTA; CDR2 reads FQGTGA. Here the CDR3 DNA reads TGTGCCAGCAGCCCCGGACTAACTCACACAGATACGCAGTATTTT. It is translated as CASSPGLTHTDTQYF.

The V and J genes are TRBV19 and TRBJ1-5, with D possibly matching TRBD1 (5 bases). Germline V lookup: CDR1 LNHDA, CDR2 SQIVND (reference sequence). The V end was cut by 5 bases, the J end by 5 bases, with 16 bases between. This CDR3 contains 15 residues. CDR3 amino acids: CASSYLGTSHQPQHF. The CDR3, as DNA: TGTGCCAGTAGTTATTTAGGGACCTCCCATCAGCCCCAGCATTTT.

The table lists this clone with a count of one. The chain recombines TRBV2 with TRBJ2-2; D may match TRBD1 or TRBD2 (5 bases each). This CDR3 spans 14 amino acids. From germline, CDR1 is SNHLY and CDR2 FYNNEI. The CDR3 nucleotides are TGTGCGACCCTACCGGGGCCGAAGTCCGGGGAGCTGTTTTTT. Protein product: CATLPGPKSGELFF.

The CDR3 protein is CASSPGRVNTEAFF. The CDR3 DNA reads TGTGCCAGCAGCCCTGGGCGGGTGAACACTGAAGCTTTCTTT. This sequence joins TRBV5-6 and TRBJ1-1; D remains unclear. The CDR3 totals 14 residues. V was clipped by 4 bases and J by 0 bases, with 10 bases between them. Germline V gives CDR1 SGHDT, CDR2 YYEEEE.

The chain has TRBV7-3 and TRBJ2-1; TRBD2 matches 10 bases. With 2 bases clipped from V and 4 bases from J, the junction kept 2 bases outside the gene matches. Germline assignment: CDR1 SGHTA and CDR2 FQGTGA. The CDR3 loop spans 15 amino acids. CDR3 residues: CASSLASGGYNEQFF. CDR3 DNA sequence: TGTGCCAGCAGCTTAGCTAGCGGGGGTTACAATGAGCAGTTCTTC. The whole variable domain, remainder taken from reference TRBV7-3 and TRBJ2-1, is GAGVSQTPSNKVTEKGKYVELRCDPISGHTALYWYRQSLGQGPEFLIYFQGTGAADDSGLPNDRFFAVRPEGSVSTLKIQRTERGDSAVYLCASSLASGGYNEQFFGPGTRLTVL.

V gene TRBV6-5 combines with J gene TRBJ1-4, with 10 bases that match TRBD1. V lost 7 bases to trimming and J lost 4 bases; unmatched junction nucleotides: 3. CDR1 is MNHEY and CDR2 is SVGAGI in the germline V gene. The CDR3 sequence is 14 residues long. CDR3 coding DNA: TGTGCCAGCAAAAGGACAGGGGGTAATGAAAAACTGTTTTTT. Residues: CASKRTGGNEKLFF.

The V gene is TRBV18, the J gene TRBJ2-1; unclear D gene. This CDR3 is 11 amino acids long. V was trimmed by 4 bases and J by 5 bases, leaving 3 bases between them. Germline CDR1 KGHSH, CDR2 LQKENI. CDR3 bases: TGTGCCAGCTCACTTAACAATGAGCAGTTCTTC. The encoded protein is CASSLNNEQFF.

Here the CDR3 DNA reads TGTGCCAGCAGTTTAAGGGCAGGGGAAGAGACCCAGTACTTC. Its translation: CASSLRAGEETQYF. The V gene is TRBV28, the J gene TRBJ2-5, with D maybe TRBD1 (6 bases). V was cut by 2 bases and J by 3 bases, with 10 bases left in between. Per germline, CDR1 MDHEN and CDR2 SYDVKM. CDR3 length equals 14 residues. Full variable domain (rest looked up from reference TRBV28 and TRBJ2-5): DVKVTQSSRYLVKRTGEKVFLECVQDMDHENMFWYRQDPGLGLRLIYFSYDVKMKEKGDIPEGYSVSREKKERFSLILESASTNQTSMYLCASSLRAGEETQYFGPGTRLLVL.

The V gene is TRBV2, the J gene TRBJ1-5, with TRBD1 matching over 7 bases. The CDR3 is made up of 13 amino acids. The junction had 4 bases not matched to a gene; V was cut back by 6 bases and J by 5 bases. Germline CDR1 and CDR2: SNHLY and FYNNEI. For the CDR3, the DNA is TGTGCCAGCAGATGGGACAGTTATCAGCCCCAGCATTTT. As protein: CASRWDSYQPQHF. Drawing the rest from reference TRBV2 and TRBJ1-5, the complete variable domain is EPEVTQTPSHQVTQMGQEVILRCVPISNHLYFYWYRQILGQKVEFLVSFYNNEISEKSEIFDDQFSVERPDGSNFTLKIRSTKLEDSAMYFCASRWDSYQPQHFGDGTRLSIL.

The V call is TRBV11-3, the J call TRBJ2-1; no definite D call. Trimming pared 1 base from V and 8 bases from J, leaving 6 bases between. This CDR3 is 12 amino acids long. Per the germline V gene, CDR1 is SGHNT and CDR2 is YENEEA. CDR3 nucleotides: TGTGCCAGCAGCTTAGTCAGTGATGAGCAGTTCTTC. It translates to CASSLVSDEQFF.

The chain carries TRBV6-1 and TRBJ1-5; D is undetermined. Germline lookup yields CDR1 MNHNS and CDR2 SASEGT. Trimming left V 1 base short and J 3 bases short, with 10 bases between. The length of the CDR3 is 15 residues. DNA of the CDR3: TGTGCCAGCAGTGAAGTAGGTACGGACAATCAGCCCCAGCATTTT. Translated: CASSEVGTDNQPQHF.

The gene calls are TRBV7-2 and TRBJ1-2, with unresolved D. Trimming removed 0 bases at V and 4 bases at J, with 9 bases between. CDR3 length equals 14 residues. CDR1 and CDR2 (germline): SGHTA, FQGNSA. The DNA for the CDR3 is TGTGCCAGCAGCTTAGCGAGCAACAGCTATGGCTACACCTTC. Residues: CASSLASNSYGYTF.

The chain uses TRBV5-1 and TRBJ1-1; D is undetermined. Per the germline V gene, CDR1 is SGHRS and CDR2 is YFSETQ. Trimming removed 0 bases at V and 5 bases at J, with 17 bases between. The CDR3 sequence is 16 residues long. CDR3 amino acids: CASSLAKTKVGTEAFF. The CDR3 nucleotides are TGCGCCAGCAGCTTGGCGAAAACTAAGGTGGGGACTGAAGCTTTCTTT.

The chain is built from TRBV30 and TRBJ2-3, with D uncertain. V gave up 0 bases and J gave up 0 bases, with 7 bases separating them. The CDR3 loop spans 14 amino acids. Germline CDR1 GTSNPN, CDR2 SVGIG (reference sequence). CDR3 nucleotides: TGTGCCTGGAGTGTCGTATCTAGCACAGATACGCAGTATTTT. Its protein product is CAWSVVSSTDTQYF. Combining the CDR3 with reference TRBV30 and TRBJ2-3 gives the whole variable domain SQTIHQWPATLVQPVGSPLSLECTVEGTSNPNLYWYRQAAGRGLQLLFYSVGIGQISSEVPQNLSASRPQDRQFILSSKKLLLSDSGFYLCAWSVVSSTDTQYFGPGTRLTVL.

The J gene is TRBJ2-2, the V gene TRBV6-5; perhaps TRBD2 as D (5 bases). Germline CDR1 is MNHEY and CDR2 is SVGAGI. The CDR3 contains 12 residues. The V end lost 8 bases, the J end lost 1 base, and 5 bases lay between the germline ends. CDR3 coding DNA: TGTGCCAGCCGGGGGAACACCGGGGAGCTGTTTTTT. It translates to CASRGNTGELFF.

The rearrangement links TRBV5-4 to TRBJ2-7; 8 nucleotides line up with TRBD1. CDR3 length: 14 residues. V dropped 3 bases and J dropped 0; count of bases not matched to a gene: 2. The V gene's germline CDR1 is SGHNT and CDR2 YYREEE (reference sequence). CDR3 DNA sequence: TGTGCCAGCAGCTCCGACAGGGGCTCCTACGAGCAGTACTTC. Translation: CASSSDRGSYEQYF.

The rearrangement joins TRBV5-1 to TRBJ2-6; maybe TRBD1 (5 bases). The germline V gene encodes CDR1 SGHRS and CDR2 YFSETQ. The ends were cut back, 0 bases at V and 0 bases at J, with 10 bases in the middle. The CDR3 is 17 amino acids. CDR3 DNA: TGCGCCAGCAGCTTGGATCAGGGTCCCTCTGGGGCCAACGTCCTGACTTTC. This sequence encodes CASSLDQGPSGANVLTF.

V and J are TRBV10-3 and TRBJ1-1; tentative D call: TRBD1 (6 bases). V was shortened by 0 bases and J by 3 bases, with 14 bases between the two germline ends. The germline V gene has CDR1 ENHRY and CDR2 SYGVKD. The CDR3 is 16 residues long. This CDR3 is CAISESTRGGYTEAFF. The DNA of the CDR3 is TGTGCCATCAGTGAGTCGACTCGGGGGGGCTACACTGAAGCTTTCTTT.

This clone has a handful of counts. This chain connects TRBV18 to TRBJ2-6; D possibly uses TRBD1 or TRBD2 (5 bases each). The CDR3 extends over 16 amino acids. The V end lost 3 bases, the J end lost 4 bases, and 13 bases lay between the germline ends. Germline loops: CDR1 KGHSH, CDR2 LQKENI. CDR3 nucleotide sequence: TGTGCCAGCTCACCCCGAGGGGCTTCAGGGGCCAACGTCCTGACTTTC. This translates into CASSPRGASGANVLTF. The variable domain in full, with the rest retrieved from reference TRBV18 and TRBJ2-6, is NAGVMQNPRHLVRRRGQEARLRCSPMKGHSHVYWYRQLPEEGLKFMVYLQKENIIDESGMPKERFSAEFPKEGPSILRIQQVVRGDSAAYFCASSPRGASGANVLTFGAGSRLTVL.

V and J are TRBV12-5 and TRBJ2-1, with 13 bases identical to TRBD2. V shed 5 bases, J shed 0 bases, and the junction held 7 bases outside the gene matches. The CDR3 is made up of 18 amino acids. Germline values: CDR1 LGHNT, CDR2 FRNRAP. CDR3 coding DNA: TGTGCTAGTGGTATGGGACTAGCGGGGATAGGCTCCTACAATGAGCAGTTCTTC. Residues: CASGMGLAGIGSYNEQFF.

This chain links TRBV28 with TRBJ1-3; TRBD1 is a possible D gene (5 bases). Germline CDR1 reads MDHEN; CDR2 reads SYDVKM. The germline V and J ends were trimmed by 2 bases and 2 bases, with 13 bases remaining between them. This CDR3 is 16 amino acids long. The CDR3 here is CASSLDVGDTGNTIYF. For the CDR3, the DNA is TGTGCCAGCAGTTTAGATGTGGGGGATACTGGAAACACCATATATTTT.

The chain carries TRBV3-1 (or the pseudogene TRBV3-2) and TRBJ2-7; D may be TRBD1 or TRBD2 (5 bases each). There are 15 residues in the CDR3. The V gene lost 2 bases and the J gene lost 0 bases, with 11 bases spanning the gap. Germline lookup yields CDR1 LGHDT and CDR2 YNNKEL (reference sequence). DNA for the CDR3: TGTGCCAGCAGCCAATGGGACGGGAACTCCTACGAGCAGTACTTC. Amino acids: CASSQWDGNSYEQYF.

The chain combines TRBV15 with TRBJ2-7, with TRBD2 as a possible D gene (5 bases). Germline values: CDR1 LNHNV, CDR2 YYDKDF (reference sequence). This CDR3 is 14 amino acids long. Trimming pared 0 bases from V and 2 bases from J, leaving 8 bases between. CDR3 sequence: CATSRERGTYEQYF. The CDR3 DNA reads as TGTGCCACCAGCAGAGAACGGGGTACCTACGAGCAGTACTTC.

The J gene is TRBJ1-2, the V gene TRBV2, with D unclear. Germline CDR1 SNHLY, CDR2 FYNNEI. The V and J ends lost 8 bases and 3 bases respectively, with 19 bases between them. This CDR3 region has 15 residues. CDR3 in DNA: TGTGCCAGCGCTGAACCGACCAGCTCCTACTATGGCTACACCTTC. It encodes CASAEPTSSYYGYTF.

The CDR3 region has the DNA TGTGCCACCAGTTCAGGGGGCAGCTATGGCTACACCTTC. Its translation: CATSSGGSYGYTF. The rearrangement uses TRBV24-1 and TRBJ1-2, with 8 bases lining up with TRBD1. The CDR3 spans 13 residues. From germline, CDR1 is KGHDR and CDR2 SFDVKD. V lost 6 bases and J lost 4; bases outside the gene matches: 3.